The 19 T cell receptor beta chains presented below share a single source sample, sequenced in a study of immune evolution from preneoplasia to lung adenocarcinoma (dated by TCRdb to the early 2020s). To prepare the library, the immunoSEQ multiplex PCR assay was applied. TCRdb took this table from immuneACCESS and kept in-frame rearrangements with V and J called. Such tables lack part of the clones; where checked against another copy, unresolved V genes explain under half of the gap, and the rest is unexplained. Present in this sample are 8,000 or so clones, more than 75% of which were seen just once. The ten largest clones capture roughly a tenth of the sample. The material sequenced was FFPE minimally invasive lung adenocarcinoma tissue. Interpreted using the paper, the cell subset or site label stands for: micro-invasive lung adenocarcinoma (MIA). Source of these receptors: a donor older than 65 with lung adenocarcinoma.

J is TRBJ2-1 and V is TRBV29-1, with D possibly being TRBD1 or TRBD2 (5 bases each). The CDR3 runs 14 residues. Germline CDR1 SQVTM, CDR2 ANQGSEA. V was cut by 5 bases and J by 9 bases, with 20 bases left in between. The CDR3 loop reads CSVLLIRGVGEQFF. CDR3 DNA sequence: TGCAGCGTTCTTCTAATTCGAGGGGTCGGTGAGCAGTTCTTC.

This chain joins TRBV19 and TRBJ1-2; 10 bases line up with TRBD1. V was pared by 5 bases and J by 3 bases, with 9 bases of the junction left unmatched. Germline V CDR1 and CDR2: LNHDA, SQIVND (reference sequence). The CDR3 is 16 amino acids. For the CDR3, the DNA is TGTGCCAGTAGTTATCCGGGACAGGGGCGGGACTATGGCTACACCTTC. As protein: CASSYPGQGRDYGYTF.

CDR3 sequence (DNA): TGTGCCAGCAGCAAAGCTCCGACTAGCGGGAATCCCTACGAGCAGTACTTC. Translated: CASSKAPTSGNPYEQYF. V usage is TRBV21-1 and J usage is TRBJ2-7; the table assigns TRBD2, which was not confirmed against the DNA. TRBV21-1 constitutes a pseudogene. This CDR3 region has 17 residues.

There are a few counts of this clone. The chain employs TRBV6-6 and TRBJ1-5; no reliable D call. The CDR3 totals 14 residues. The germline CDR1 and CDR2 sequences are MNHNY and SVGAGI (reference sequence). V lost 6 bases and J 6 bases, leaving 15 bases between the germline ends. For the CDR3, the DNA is TGTGCCAGCAGCAGCGCAGATGGAGGTCAGCCCCAGCATTTT. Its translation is CASSSADGGQPQHF.

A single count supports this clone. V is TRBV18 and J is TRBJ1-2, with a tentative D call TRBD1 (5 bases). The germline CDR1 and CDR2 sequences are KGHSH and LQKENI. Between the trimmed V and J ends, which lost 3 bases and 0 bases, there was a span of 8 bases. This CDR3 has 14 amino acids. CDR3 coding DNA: TGTGCCAGCTCACCCCCGACAGCTAACTATGGCTACACCTTC. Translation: CASSPPTANYGYTF. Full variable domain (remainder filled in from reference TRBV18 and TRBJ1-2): NAGVMQNPRHLVRRRGQEARLRCSPMKGHSHVYWYRQLPEEGLKFMVYLQKENIIDESGMPKERFSAEFPKEGPSILRIQQVVRGDSAAYFCASSPPTANYGYTFGSGTRLTVV.

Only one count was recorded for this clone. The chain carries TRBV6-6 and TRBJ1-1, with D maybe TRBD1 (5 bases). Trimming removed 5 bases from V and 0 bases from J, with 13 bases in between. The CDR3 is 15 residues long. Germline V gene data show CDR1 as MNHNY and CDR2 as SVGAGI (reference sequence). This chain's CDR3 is CASSRTQQMNTEAFF. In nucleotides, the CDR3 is TGTGCCAGCAGTAGGACACAGCAAATGAACACTGAAGCTTTCTTT.

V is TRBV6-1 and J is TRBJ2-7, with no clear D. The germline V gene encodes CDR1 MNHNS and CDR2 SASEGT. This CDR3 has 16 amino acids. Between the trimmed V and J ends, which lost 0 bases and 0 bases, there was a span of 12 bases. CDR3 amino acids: CASSEAIGLGSYEQYF. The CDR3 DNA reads TGTGCCAGCAGTGAAGCAATAGGTTTGGGCTCCTACGAGCAGTACTTC.

The CDR3 spells CASSLELPAYEQYF. The CDR3 region has the DNA TGCGCCAGCAGCCTCGAACTGCCTGCCTACGAGCAGTACTTC. The V gene is TRBV4-1, the J gene TRBJ2-7; D is unclear. The germline CDR1 and CDR2 sequences are MGHRA and YSYEKL. This CDR3 has 14 amino acids. V was clipped by 4 bases and J by 2 bases, with 12 bases between them.

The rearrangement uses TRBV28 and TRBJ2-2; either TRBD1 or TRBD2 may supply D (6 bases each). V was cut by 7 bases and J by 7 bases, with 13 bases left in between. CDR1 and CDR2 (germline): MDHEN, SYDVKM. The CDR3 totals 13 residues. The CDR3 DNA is TGTGCCAGCAAACAGGGACTTAACGGGGAGCTGTTTTTT. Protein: CASKQGLNGELFF.

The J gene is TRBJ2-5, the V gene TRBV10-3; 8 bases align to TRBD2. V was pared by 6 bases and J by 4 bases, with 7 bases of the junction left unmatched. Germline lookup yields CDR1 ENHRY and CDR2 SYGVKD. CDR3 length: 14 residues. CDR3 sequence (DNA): TGTGCCATCAGCCGGGAGGGGGTCAGAGAGACCCAGTACTTC. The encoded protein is CAISREGVRETQYF.

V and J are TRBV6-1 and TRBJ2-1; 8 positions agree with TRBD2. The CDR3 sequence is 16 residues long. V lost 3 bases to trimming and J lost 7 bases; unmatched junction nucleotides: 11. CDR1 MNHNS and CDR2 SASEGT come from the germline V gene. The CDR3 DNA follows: TGTGCCAGCAGTGATGGTGTCGGGAGGGCGCGGAATGAGCAGTTCTTC. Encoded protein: CASSDGVGRARNEQFF.

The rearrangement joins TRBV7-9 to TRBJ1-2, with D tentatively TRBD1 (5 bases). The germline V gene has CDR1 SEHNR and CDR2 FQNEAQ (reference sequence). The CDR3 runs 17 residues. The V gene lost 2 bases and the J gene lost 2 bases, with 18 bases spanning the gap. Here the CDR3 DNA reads TGTGCCAGCAGCTTACTATTTTTGGGGACGGAAAACTATGGCTACACCTTC. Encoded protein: CASSLLFLGTENYGYTF.

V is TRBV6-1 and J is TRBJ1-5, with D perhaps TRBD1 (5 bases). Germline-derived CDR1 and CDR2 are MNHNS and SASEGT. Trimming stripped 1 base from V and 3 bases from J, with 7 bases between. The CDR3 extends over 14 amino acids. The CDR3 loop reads CASSEGQNNQPQHF. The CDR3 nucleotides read TGTGCCAGCAGTGAAGGACAGAACAATCAGCCCCAGCATTTT.

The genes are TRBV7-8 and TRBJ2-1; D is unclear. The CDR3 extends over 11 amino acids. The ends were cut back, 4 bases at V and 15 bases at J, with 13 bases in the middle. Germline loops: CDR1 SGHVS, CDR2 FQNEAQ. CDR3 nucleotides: TGTGCCAGCAGCTCCGGACCTGCGGCGTTCTTC. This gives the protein CASSSGPAAFF.

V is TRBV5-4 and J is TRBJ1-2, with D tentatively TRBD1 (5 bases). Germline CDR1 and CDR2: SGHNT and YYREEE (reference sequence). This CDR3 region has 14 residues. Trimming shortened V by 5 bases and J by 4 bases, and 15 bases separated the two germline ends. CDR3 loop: CASRPGTASYGYTF. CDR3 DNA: TGTGCCAGCAGACCAGGGACCGCTAGCTATGGCTACACCTTC.

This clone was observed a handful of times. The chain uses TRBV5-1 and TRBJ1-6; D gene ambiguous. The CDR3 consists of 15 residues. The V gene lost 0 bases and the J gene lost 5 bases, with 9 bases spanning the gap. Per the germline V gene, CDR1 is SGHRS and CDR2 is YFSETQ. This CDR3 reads CASSLAGVDNSPLHF. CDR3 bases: TGCGCCAGCAGCTTGGCCGGGGTGGATAATTCACCCCTCCACTTT.

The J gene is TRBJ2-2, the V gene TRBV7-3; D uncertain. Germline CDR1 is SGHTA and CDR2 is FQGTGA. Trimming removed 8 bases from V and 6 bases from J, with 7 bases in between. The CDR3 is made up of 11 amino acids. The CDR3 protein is CASGEPGELFF. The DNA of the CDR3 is TGTGCCAGCGGAGAACCCGGGGAGCTGTTTTTT.

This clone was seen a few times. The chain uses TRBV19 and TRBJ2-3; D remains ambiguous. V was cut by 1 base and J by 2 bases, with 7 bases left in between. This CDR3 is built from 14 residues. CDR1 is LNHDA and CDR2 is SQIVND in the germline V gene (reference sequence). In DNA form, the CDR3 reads TGTGCCAGTAGTATAGTCGGGTTCACAGATACGCAGTATTTT. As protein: CASSIVGFTDTQYF.

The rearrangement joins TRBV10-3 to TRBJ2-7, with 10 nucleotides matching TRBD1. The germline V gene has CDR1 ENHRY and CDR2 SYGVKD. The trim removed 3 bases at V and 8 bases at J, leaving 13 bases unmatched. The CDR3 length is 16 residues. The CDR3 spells CAISDGTGAATAKQYF. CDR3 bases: TGTGCCATCAGTGACGGGACAGGGGCCGCCACCGCTAAGCAGTACTTC.